This TCR beta chain was recovered during a study of graft-versus-host responses after intestinal transplantation. Study results and caveats: The recipient marrow held GvH clones, and some of them showed up first in ileum or blood.

This clone has a single count. Its antigen remains unidentified. Sequenced by immunoSEQ multiplex PCR; TCRdb stores in-frame clones only, minus some. The table includes tens of thousands of clones, around four fifths detected once. Germline V gene data show CDR1 as MGHDK and CDR2 as SYGVNS. V shed 5 bases, J shed 7 bases, and the junction held 7 bases outside the gene matches. The CDR3 totals 15 residues. Sample: PBMCs, taken 27 to 29 days after intestinal transplant. V is TRBV25-1 and J is TRBJ1-6; 8 nucleotides line up with TRBD1. This clonotype originated in a human patient who received an intestinal transplant, so some T cells may come from the graft donor. The CDR3 DNA reads as TGTGCCAGCAGTCCTCGGGACAGGCTAAATTCACCCCTCCACTTT. This translates into CASSPRDRLNSPLHF. Together with reference TRBV25-1 and TRBJ1-6, the CDR3 gives the full variable domain: EADIYQTPRYLVIGTGKKITLECSQTMGHDKMYWYQQDPGMELHLIHYSYGVNSTEKGDLSSESTVSRIRTEHFPLTLESARPSHTSQYLCASSPRDRLNSPLHFGNGTRLTVT.